Below are 4 T cell receptor beta chains sequenced from a single sample in a study of T cell changes during pregnancy in multiple sclerosis. TCRdb's table, derived via immunoSEQ multiplex PCR, lists solely in-frame clones and lacks some. The sample consists of over 35,000 clones, 91% of them appearing once. This material consisted of CD4+ T cells from peripheral blood mononuclear cells, taken in the second trimester of pregnancy. Every receptor here comes from a female donor in good health, enrolled as a control in a pregnancy study.

This chain connects TRBV7-2 to TRBJ1-2; 7 nucleotides match TRBD1. Trimming cost V 7 bases and J 7 bases; bases outside gene matches: 18. The CDR3 is 16 residues long. Germline assignment: CDR1 SGHTA and CDR2 FQGNSA. The CDR3 protein is CASIHRRQGNQRGYTF. As DNA, the CDR3 is TGTGCCAGCATCCACCGACGACAGGGTAATCAACGTGGCTACACCTTC.

V usage is TRBV6-5 and J usage is TRBJ2-6; TRBD2 aligns across 7 bases. V shed 0 bases, J shed 2 bases, and the junction held 1 base outside the gene matches. The germline V gene has CDR1 MNHEY and CDR2 SVGAGI. The CDR3 has 16 residues. The CDR3 region has the DNA TGTGCCAGCAGTTACTCGGGGGGGACTGGGGCCAACGTCCTGACTTTC. This sequence encodes CASSYSGGTGANVLTF.

The V call is TRBV19, the J call TRBJ1-2, with D possibly being TRBD1 (5 bases). CDR1 and CDR2 from the germline V gene are LNHDA and SQIVND (reference sequence). Deletions cut 3 bases from V and 5 bases from J, with 10 bases between. The CDR3 is 13 residues long. The CDR3 nucleotides are TGTGCCAGTAGTATTCAGCCAGGGTATGGCTACACCTTC. This sequence encodes CASSIQPGYGYTF. The full variable domain, with the rest looked up from reference TRBV19 and TRBJ1-2, is DGGITQSPKYLFRKEGQNVTLSCEQNLNHDAMYWYRQDPGQGLRLIYYSQIVNDFQKGDIAEGYSVSREKKESFPLTVTSAQKNPTAFYLCASSIQPGYGYTFGSGTRLTVV.

V usage is TRBV18 and J usage is TRBJ2-2; a possible D gene is TRBD1 (6 bases). The CDR3 runs to 16 residues. The germline V gene encodes CDR1 KGHSH and CDR2 LQKENI. Trimming pared 5 bases from V and 4 bases from J, leaving 17 bases between. The CDR3 protein is CASSNLGTYITGELFF. The CDR3 nucleotides are TGTGCCAGCTCAAACCTAGGGACATACATCACCGGGGAGCTGTTTTTT.